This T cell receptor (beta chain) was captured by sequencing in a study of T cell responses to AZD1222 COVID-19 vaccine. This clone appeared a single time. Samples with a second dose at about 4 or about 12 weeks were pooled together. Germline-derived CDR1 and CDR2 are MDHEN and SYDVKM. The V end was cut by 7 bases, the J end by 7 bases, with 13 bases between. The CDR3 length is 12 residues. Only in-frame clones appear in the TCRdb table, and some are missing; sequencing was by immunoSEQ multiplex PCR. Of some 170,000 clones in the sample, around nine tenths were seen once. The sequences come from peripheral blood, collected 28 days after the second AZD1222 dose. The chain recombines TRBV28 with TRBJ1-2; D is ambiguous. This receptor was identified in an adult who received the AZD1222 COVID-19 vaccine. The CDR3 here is CASKISTSGYTF. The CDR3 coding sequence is TGTGCCAGCAAGATATCAACCAGTGGCTACACCTTC.